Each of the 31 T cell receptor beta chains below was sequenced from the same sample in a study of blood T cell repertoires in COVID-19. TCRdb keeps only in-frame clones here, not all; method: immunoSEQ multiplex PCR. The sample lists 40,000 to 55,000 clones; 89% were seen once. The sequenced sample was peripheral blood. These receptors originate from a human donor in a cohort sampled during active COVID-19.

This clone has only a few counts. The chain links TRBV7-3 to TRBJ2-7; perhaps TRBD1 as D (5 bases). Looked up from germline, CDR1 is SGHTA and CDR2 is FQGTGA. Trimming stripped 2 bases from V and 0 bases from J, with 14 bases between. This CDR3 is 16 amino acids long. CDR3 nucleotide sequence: TGTGCCAGCAGCTTATACCCAGGGCTAAACTCCTACGAGCAGTACTTC. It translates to CASSLYPGLNSYEQYF. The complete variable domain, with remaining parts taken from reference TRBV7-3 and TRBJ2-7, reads GAGVSQTPSNKVTEKGKYVELRCDPISGHTALYWYRQSLGQGPEFLIYFQGTGAADDSGLPNDRFFAVRPEGSVSTLKIQRTERGDSAVYLCASSLYPGLNSYEQYFGPGTRLTVT.

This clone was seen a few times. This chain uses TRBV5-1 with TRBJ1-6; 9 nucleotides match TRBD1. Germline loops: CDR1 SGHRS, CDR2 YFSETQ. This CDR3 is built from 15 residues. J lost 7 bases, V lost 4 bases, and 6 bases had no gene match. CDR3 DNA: TGCGCCAGCAGCCAGGACAGGGGTGGAAATTCACCCCTCCACTTT. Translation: CASSQDRGGNSPLHF.

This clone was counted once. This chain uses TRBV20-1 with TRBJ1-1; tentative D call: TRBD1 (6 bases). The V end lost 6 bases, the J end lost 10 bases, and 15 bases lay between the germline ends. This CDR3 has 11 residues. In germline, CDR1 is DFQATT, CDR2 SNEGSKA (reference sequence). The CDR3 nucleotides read TGCAGTGCCGGGGCGGGGGCTAGAGCTTTCTTT. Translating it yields CSAGAGARAFF.

CDR3 DNA sequence: TGTGCCAGCAGCCCCCGACTAGCGGGGGATCCGGCTGAGCAGTTCTTC. It specifies CASSPRLAGDPAEQFF. The chain links TRBV9 to TRBJ2-1; 12 bases are a match to TRBD2. V lost 4 bases, J lost 9 bases, and 11 bases stayed unmatched. Looked up from germline, CDR1 is SGDLS and CDR2 is YYNGEE. The CDR3 covers 16 residues.

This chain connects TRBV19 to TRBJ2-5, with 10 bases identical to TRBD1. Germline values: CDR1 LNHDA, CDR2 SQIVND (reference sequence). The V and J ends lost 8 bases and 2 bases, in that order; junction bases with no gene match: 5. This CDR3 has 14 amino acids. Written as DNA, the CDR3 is TGTGCCAGTGGGACAGGGGAAGGACAAGAGACCCAGTACTTC. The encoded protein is CASGTGEGQETQYF.

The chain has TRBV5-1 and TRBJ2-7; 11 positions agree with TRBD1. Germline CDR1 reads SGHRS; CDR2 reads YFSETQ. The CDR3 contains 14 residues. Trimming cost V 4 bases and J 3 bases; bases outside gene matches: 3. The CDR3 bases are TGCGCCAGCAGCCCGGGACAGGGGGGCTACGAGCAGTACTTC. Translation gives CASSPGQGGYEQYF.

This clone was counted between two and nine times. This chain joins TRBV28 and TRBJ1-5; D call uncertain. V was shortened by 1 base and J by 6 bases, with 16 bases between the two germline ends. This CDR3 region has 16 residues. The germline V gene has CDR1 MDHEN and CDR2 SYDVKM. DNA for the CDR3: TGTGCCAGCAGTTTATCCGACTTATGGGGAGGTCAGCCCCAGCATTTT. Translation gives CASSLSDLWGGQPQHF.

The CDR3 coding sequence is TGCAGCGTTATCGGACAGGGAACCTACGAGCAGTACTTC. It is translated as CSVIGQGTYEQYF. V and J are TRBV29-1 and TRBJ2-7; 8 bases line up with TRBD1. In germline, CDR1 is SQVTM, CDR2 ANQGSEA. Trimming took 5 bases from V and 2 from J; bases not matched to a gene: 5. CDR3 length equals 13 residues.

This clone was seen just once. For the CDR3, the DNA is TGTGCCAGCAGTATTCAGGGGGCTTTATCCTACGAGCAGTACTTC. Translated: CASSIQGALSYEQYF. The chain uses TRBV6-2 or TRBV6-3 and TRBJ2-7; TRBD1 agrees at 8 bases. With V trimmed by 5 bases and J by 1 base, 7 bases remained unmatched. Per germline, CDR1 MNHEY and CDR2 SVGEGT. CDR3 length: 15 residues.

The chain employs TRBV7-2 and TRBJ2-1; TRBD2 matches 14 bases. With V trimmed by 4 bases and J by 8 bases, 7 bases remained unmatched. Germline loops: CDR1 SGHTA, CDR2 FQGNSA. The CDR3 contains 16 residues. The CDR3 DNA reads TGTGCCAGCAGCTCGACTAGCGGGAGGGCGTCCGATGAGCAGTTCTTC. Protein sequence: CASSSTSGRASDEQFF.

The CDR3 loop reads CASSLARKLTEAFF. In nucleotides, the CDR3 is TGTGCCAGCAGCTTAGCGCGAAAACTGACTGAAGCTTTCTTT. The rearrangement uses TRBV7-8 and TRBJ1-1, with D hard to call. CDR1 SGHVS and CDR2 FQNEAQ come from the germline V gene. CDR3 length: 14 residues. Trimming stripped 0 bases from V and 5 bases from J, with 10 bases between.

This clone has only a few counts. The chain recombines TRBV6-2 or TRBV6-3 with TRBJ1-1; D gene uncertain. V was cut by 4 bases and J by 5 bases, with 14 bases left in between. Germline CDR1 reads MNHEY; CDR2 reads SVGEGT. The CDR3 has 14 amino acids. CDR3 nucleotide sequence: TGTGCCAGCAGTTCAGGTGGCCTCGTTACTGAAGCTTTCTTT. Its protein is CASSSGGLVTEAFF.

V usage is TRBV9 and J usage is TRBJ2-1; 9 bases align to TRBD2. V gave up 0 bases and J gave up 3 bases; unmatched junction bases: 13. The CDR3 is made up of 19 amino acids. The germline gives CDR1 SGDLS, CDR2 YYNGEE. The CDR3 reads CASSVAPTPLAGVYNEQFF. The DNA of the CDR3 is TGTGCCAGCAGCGTAGCCCCGACCCCATTAGCGGGAGTCTACAATGAGCAGTTCTTC.

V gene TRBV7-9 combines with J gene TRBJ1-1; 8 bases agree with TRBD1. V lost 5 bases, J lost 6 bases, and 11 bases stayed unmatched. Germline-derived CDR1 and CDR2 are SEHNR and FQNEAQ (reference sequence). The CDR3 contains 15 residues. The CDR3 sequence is CASSPRTGRDAEAFF. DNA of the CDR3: TGTGCCAGCAGCCCCCGGACAGGGAGAGACGCTGAAGCTTTCTTT. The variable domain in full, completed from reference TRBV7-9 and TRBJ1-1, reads DTGVSQNPRHKITKRGQNVTFRCDPISEHNRLYWYRQTLGQGPEFLTYFQNEAQLEKSRLLSDRFSAERPKGSFSTLEIQRTEQGDSAMYLCASSPRTGRDAEAFFGQGTRLTVV.

The CDR3 sequence is CASSVTTSGFLTGELFF. The CDR3 DNA reads as TGTGCCAGCAGTGTCACGACTAGCGGGTTTTTGACCGGGGAGCTGTTTTTT. The rearrangement joins TRBV25-1 to TRBJ2-2; TRBD2 matches at 10 bases. The CDR3 is made up of 17 amino acids. Trimming removed 4 bases from V and 5 bases from J; junction bases left unmatched: 10. Germline values: CDR1 MGHDK, CDR2 SYGVNS. The whole variable domain, filled in from reference TRBV25-1 and TRBJ2-2, reads EADIYQTPRYLVIGTGKKITLECSQTMGHDKMYWYQQDPGMELHLIHYSYGVNSTEKGDLSSESTVSRIRTEHFPLTLESARPSHTSQYLCASSVTTSGFLTGELFFGEGSRLTVL.

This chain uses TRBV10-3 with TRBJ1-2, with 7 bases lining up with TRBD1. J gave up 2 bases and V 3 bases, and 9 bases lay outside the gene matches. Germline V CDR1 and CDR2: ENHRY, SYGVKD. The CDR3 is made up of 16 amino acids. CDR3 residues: CAISEQGPPTNYGYTF. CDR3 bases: TGTGCCATCAGTGAACAGGGGCCCCCCACCAACTATGGCTACACCTTC.

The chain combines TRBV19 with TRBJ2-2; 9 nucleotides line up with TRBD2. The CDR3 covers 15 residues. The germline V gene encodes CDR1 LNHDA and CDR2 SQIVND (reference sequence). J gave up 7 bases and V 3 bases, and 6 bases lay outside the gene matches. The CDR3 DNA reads TGTGCCAGTAGTATTCGGCGGGAGGGCGGCGGGGAGCTGTTTTTT. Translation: CASSIRREGGGELFF.

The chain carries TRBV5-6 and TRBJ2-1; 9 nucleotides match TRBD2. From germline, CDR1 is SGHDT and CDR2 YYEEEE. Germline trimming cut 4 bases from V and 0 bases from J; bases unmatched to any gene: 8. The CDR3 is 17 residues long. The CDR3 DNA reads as TGTGCCAGCAGCGTAGGACTAGCGCCCCCCTCCTACAATGAGCAGTTCTTC. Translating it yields CASSVGLAPPSYNEQFF. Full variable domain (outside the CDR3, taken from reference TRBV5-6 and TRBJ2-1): DAGVTQSPTHLIKTRGQQVTLRCSPKSGHDTVSWYQQALGQGPQFIFQYYEEEERQRGNFPDRFSGHQFPNYSSELNVNALLLGDSALYLCASSVGLAPPSYNEQFFGPGTRLTVL.

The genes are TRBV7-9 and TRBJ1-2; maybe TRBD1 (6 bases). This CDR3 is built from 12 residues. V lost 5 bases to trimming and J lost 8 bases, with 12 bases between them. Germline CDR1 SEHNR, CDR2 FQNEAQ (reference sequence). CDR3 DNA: TGTGCCAGCAGCGCCACAGGGTTGGGCTACACCTTC. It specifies CASSATGLGYTF.

The chain's CDR3 is CASSGTGGVNQPQHF. The CDR3 region has the DNA TGTGCCAGTAGTGGGACAGGGGGCGTCAATCAGCCCCAGCATTTT. The chain couples TRBV19 to TRBJ1-5; 12 bases fit TRBD1. Germline V gene data show CDR1 as LNHDA and CDR2 as SQIVND (reference sequence). There are 15 residues in the CDR3. The V segment lost 5 bases and the J segment 3 bases; nucleotides outside the gene matches: 2.

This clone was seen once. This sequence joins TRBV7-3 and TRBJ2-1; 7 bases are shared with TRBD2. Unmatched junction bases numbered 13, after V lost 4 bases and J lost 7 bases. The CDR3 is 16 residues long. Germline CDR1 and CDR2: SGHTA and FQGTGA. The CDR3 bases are TGTGCCAGCAGCTCCCTCGGCGGGAGTGGTTTTAATGAGCAGTTCTTC. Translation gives CASSSLGGSGFNEQFF.

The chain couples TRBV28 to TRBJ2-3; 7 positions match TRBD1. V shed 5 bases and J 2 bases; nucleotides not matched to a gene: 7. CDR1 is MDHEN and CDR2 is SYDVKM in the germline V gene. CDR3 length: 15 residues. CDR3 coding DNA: TGTGCCAGCAGTATACCGGGACAGCTCACAGATACGCAGTATTTT. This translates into CASSIPGQLTDTQYF.

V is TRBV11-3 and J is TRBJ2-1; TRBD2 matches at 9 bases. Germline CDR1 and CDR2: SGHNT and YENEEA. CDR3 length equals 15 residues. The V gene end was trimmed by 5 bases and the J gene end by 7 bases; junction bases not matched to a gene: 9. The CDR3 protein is CASSMGTSRWNEQFF. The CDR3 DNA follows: TGTGCCAGCAGCATGGGGACTAGCCGGTGGAATGAGCAGTTCTTC.

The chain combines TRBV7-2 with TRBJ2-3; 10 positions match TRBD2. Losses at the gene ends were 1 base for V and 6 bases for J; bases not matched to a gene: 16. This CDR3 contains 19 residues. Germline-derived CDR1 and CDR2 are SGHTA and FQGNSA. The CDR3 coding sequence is TGTGCCAGCAGCTTAGTATCCCTCAAGCGGGGGGGCCAGTCGGATACGCAGTATTTT. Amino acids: CASSLVSLKRGGQSDTQYF.

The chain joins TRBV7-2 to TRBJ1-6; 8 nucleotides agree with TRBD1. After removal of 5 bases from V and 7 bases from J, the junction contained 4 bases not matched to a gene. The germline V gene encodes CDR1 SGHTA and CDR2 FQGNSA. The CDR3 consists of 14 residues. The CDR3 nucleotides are TGTGCCAGCAGCCGGGACAGGCTAAATTCACCCCTCCACTTT. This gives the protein CASSRDRLNSPLHF.

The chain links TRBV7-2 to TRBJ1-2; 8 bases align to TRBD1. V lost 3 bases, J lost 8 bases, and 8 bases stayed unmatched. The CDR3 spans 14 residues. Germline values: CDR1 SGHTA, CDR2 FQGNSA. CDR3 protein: CASSFGTGYIGYTF. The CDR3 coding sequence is TGTGCCAGCAGCTTCGGGACAGGCTACATAGGCTACACCTTC.

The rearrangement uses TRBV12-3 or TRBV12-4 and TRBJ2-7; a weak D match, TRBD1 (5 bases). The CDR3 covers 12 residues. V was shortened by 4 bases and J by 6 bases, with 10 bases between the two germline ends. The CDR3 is CASSYYRSEQYF. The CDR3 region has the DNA TGTGCCAGCAGTTATTACAGGAGCGAGCAGTACTTC.

CDR3 bases: TGTGCCAGCAGTGAGCCAGGGGGTCACACTGAAGCTTTCTTT. Amino acids: CASSEPGGHTEAFF. The chain employs TRBV6-1 and TRBJ1-1; TRBD1 matches 7 bases. The germline V gene encodes CDR1 MNHNS and CDR2 SASEGT. There are 14 residues in the CDR3. Losses at the gene ends were 3 bases for V and 3 bases for J; bases not matched to a gene: 4.

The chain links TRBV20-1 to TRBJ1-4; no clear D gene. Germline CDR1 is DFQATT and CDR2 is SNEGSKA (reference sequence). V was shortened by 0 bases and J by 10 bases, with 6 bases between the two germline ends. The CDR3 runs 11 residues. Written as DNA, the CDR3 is TGCAGTGCTAGAGATGGCGGAAAACTGTTTTTT. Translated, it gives CSARDGGKLFF.

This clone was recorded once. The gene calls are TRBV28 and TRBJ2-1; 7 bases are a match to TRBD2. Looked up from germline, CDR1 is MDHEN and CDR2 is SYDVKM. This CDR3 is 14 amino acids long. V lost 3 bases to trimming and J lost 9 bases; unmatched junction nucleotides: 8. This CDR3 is CASSFPAGASEQFF. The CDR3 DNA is TGTGCCAGCAGTTTTCCCGCGGGAGCGAGTGAGCAGTTCTTC.

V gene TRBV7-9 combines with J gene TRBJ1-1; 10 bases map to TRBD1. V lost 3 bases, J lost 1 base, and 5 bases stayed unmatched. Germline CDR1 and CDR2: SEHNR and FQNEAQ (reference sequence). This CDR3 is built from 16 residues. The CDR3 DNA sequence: TGTGCCAGCAGCTTTAACCGGGACAGGGGGAACACTGAAGCTTTCTTT. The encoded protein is CASSFNRDRGNTEAFF.